Listed here are 7 T cell receptor beta chains from one sample, sequenced in a study of OX40 agonist ivuxolimab in advanced cancers. Libraries were prepared by immunoSEQ multiplex PCR; TCRdb keeps only in-frame clonotypes and omits some of them. The sample lists 90,000 or so clones; roughly nine tenths were seen once. Sequencing used CD4+ or CD8+ T cells sorted from blood, obtained in a trial of the OX40 agonist ivuxolimab. These receptors all stem from an adult with an advanced solid tumor such as melanoma, head and neck, liver or kidney cancer.

The chain uses TRBV29-1 and TRBJ2-7; D is possibly TRBD2 (6 bases). CDR3 length: 11 amino acids. The V gene's germline CDR1 is SQVTM and CDR2 ANQGSEA. V lost 7 bases, J lost 3 bases, and 10 bases lay in between. This chain's CDR3 is CSARRDYEQYF. The CDR3 DNA follows: TGCAGCGCCCGGCGGGACTACGAGCAGTACTTC.

This clone was detected only once. The V call is TRBV30, the J call TRBJ2-1; D unresolved. The germline V and J ends were trimmed by 1 base and 6 bases, with 13 bases remaining between them. CDR1 is GTSNPN and CDR2 is SVGIG in the germline V gene (reference sequence). This CDR3 is built from 14 residues. The CDR3 bases are TGTGCCTGGAGTGGTTTGGGCCCCCCCAATGAGCAGTTCTTC. Amino acid sequence: CAWSGLGPPNEQFF.

The gene calls are TRBV19 and TRBJ2-1, with 8 bases identical to TRBD2. CDR3 size: 15 residues. V trimming: 4 bases; J trimming: 8 bases; junction bases outside the gene matches: 10. CDR1 LNHDA and CDR2 SQIVND come from the germline V gene (reference sequence). Written as DNA, the CDR3 is TGTGCCAGTAGTAAGGCCAGCGGGAGTTACGATGAGCAGTTCTTC. Amino acid sequence: CASSKASGSYDEQFF.

This chain joins TRBV19 and TRBJ2-1; 8 bases are shared with TRBD1. From germline, CDR1 is LNHDA and CDR2 SQIVND (reference sequence). The V and J ends lost 6 bases and 4 bases, in that order; junction bases with no gene match: 14. The length of the CDR3 is 17 residues. The CDR3 loop is CASSPQGRDRTYNEQFF. The CDR3 DNA sequence: TGTGCCAGTAGCCCACAAGGCCGGGACAGGACGTACAATGAGCAGTTCTTC.

J is TRBJ2-1 and V is TRBV5-4; 13 bases are a match to TRBD2. The J segment lost 5 bases and the V segment lost 4 bases, leaving 3 bases of the junction unmatched. The germline V gene has CDR1 SGHNT and CDR2 YYREEE (reference sequence). The CDR3 length is 15 residues. CDR3 sequence (DNA): TGTGCCAGCAGCCCCGGGACTAGCGGGAACAATGAGCAGTTCTTC. Translating gives CASSPGTSGNNEQFF.

J is TRBJ2-3 and V is TRBV28; perhaps TRBD1 as D (6 bases). V was pared by 6 bases and J by 1 base, with 20 bases between. The germline gives CDR1 MDHEN, CDR2 SYDVKM. CDR3 size: 17 residues. CDR3 sequence reads: CASRLPQLAGGTDTQYF. CDR3 DNA: TGTGCCAGCAGACTACCACAACTCGCAGGGGGCACAGATACGCAGTATTTT.

The chain has TRBV1 and TRBJ2-7. TRBV1 constitutes a pseudogene. The CDR3 consists of 12 residues. Here the CDR3 DNA reads TGCACCTCCTTTAGGGTGAAGGACGAGCAGTACTTC. This translates into CTSFRVKDEQYF.